Detailed here is one T cell receptor beta chain. What it binds is not known. Employing constant-segment primers, 5'RACE generated TCR alpha and TCR beta cDNA libraries bearing sample barcodes and UMIs. TCRdb used MiXCR to reprocess the 5' RACE reads, holding one entry per CDR3 protein. The sample lists under 450,000 distinct CDR3 sequences, about 22% occurring once. J gave up 4 bases and V 0 bases, and 13 bases lay outside the gene matches. The V gene's germline CDR1 is LGHNT and CDR2 FRNRAP. This CDR3 contains 19 residues. The source of the sample is a study of T-cell memory formation after mild COVID-19. Study results and caveats: Clones that contracted from day 15 to 85 were balanced CD4/CD8, while later expanders leaned CD4+.

Material for sequencing was PBMCs or a T cell subset sorted from them (not recorded which). This chain links TRBV12-5 with TRBJ2-1; 9 nucleotides match TRBD1. This clonotype originated in an adult woman who had mild COVID-19 (a few samples of this study predate the infection). Cell type and time point are not known. CDR3: CASGLVLGQGPLSYNEQFF. The CDR3 DNA reads TGTGCTAGTGGTTTGGTATTGGGACAGGGACCCCTAAGTTACAATGAGCAGTTCTTC.